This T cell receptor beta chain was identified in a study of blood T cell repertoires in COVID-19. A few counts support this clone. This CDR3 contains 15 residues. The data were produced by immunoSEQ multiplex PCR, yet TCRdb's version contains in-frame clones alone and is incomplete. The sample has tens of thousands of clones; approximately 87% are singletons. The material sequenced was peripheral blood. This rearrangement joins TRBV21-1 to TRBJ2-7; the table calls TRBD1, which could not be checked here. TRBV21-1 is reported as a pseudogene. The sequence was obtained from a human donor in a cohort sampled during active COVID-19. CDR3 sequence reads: CASSKSGQVSYEQYF. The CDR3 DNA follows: TGTGCCAGCAGCAAGTCGGGACAGGTCTCCTACGAGCAGTACTTC.